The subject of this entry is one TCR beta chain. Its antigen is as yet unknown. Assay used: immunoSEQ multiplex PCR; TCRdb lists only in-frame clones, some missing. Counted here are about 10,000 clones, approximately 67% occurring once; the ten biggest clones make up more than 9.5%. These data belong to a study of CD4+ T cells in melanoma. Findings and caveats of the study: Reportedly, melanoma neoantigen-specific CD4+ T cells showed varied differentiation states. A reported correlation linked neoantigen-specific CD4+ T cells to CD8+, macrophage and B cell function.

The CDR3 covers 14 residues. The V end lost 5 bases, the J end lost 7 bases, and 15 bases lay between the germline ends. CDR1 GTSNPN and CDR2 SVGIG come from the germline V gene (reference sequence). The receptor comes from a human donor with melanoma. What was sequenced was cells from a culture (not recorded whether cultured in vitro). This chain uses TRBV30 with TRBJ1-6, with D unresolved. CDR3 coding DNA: TGTGCCTGGCGGGCGTTCGGGGAGAATTCACCCCTCCACTTT. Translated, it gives CAWRAFGENSPLHF.